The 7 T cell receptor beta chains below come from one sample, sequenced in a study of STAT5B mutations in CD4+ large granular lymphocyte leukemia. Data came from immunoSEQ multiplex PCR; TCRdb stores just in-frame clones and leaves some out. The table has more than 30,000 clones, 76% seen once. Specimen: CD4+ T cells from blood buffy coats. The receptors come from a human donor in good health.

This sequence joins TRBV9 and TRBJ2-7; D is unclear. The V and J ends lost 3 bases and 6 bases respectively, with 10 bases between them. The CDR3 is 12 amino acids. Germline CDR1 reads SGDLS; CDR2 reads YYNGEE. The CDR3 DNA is TGTGCCAGCAGCGCCCATGGCGGCGAGCAGTACTTC. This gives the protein CASSAHGGEQYF.

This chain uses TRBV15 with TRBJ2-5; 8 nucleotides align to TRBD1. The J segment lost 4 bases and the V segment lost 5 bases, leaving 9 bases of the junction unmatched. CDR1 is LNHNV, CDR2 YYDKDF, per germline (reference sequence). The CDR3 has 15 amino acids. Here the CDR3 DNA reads TGTGCCACCAGCTATGGCACAGGGGGGTTAGAGACCCAGTACTTC. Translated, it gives CATSYGTGGLETQYF. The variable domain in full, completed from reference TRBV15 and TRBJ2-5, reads DAMVIQNPRYQVTQFGKPVTLSCSQTLNHNVMYWYQQKSSQAPKLLFHYYDKDFNNEADTPDNFQSRRPNTSFCFLDIRSPGLGDTAMYLCATSYGTGGLETQYFGPGTRLLVL.

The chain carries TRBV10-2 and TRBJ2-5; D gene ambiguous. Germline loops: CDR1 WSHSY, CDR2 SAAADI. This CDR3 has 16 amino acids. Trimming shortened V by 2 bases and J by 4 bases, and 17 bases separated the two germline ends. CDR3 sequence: CASSEGFDKAPETQYF. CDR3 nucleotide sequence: TGCGCCAGCAGTGAGGGCTTTGATAAAGCCCCAGAGACCCAGTACTTC.

The CDR3 loop is CASSSSRQGGNQPQHF. In DNA, the CDR3 is TGTGCCAGCAGCAGTTCTCGACAGGGGGGGAATCAGCCCCAGCATTTT. The chain uses TRBV21-1 and TRBJ1-5; the table's D call TRBD1 went unverified against the DNA. TRBV21-1 is an annotated pseudogene. The CDR3 has 16 amino acids.

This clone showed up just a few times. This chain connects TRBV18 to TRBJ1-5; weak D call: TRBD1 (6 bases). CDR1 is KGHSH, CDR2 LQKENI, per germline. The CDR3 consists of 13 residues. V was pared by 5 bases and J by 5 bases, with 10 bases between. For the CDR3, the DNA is TGTGCCAGCTCAGCACAGGGCGATCAGCCCCAGCATTTT. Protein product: CASSAQGDQPQHF. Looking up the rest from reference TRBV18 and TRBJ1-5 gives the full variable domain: NAGVMQNPRHLVRRRGQEARLRCSPMKGHSHVYWYRQLPEEGLKFMVYLQKENIIDESGMPKERFSAEFPKEGPSILRIQQVVRGDSAAYFCASSAQGDQPQHFGDGTRLSIL.

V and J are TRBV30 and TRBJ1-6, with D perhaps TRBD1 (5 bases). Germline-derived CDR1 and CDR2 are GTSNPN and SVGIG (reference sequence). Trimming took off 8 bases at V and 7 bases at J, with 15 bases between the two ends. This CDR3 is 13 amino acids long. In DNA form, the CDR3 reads TGTGCCAGCCGGGACCTAGAGAATTCACCCCTCCACTTT. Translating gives CASRDLENSPLHF.

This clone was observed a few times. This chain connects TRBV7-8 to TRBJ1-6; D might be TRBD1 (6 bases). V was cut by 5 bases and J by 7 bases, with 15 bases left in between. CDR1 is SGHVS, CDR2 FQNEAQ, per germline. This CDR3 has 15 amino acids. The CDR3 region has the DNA TGTGCCAGCAGCCCAGGACAGAGGGAAAATTCACCCCTCCACTTT. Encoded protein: CASSPGQRENSPLHF.